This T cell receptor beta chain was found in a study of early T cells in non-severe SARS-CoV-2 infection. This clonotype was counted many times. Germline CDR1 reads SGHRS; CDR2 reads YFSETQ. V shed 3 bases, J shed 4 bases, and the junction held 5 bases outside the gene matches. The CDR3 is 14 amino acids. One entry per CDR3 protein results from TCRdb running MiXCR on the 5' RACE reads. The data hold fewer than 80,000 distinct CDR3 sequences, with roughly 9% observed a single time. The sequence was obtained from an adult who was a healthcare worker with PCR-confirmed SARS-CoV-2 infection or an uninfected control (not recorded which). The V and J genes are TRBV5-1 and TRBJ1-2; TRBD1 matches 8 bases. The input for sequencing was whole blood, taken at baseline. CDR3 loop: CASSSTGEIYGYTF. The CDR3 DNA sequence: TGCGCCAGCAGCTCGACAGGGGAAATCTATGGCTACACCTTC. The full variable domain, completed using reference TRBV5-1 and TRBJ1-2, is KAGVTQTPRYLIKTRGQQVTLSCSPISGHRSVSWYQQTPGQGLQFLFEYFSETQRNKGNFPGRFSGRQFSNSRSEMNVSTLELGDSALYLCASSSTGEIYGYTFGSGTRLTVV.